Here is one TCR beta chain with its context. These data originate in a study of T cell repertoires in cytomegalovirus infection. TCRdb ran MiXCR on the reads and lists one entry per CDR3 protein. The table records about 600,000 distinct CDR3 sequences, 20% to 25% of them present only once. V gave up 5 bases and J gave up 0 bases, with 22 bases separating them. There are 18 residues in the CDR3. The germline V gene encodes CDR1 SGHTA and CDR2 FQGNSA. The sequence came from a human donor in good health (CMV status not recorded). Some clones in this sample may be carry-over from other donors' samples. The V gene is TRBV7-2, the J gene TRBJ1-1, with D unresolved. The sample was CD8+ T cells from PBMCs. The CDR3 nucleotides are TGTGCCAGCAGCCACAAACCATCGGAAGGCTATATGAACACTGAAGCTTTCTTT. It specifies CASSHKPSEGYMNTEAFF.